This T cell receptor (beta chain) stems from a study of T cells after yellow fever vaccination (dated by TCRdb to between 2017 and 2020). Study-wide context: The SMART-Seq v4 Ultra Low Input RNA kit was used to prepare libraries from fractions with low cell numbers. To track T-cell clones before and after primary and booster YFV17D yellow fever vaccination, bulk TCR alpha and beta repertoires were sequenced longitudinally. Two healthy male donors made up the cohort, one aged 18 to 29 years and the other aged 30 to 40 years. Blood was drawn at multiple timepoints before and after primary and secondary immunization, with bulk PBMC replicates and cell subsets isolated.

The study at large found these results: A small share of clonotypes was detected in both CD4 and CD8 compartments, with the overlap likely arising from convergent recombination. The secondary T-cell response was weaker than the primary response but faster, peaking on day 5 instead of day 15. Because the study included only a couple of donors, the extent to which the findings can be generalized is limited. After the booster, most clones that had expanded after primary vaccination were detected again (about 95% of CD4 and over 75% of CD8), suggesting broad maintenance of memory. Computational filtering was needed because FACS-sorted repertoires could contain abundant contaminating clonotypes from the bulk population.

The V end gives up 3 bases and the J end 2 bases, leaving 13 bases in the junction not matched to a gene. The CDR3 spans 17 residues, from the cysteine through the phenylalanine. Here the CDR3 DNA is all that survives: 51 bases in frame from base 1. CDR1 and CDR2 are read off the germline V gene as SQVTM and ANQGSEA. Synthesis of TCR cDNA relied on 5'RACE template switching, a step that introduced a universal primer site along with unique molecular identifiers. Priming for cDNA synthesis came from both the TCR alpha and TCR beta constant segments. Two PCR steps were used to amplify libraries, with sample barcodes and sequencing adapters being added in the second step. Sequencing of the libraries was done on either Illumina HiSeq 2500 (2x100 bp) or NovaSeq (2x150 bp). The original methods were these. Demultiplexing of reads and collapsing into UMI consensus sequences were performed with MIGEC, and V(D)J alignment was carried out with MiXCR. Using edgeR on replicate PBMC samples, clonotypes were called vaccine-responding if FDR was below 0.01 and the log2 fold change was above 5 up to day 15. CD4 or CD8 identity was assigned to each bulk clonotype according to whether the clonotype was present at higher abundance in the sequenced CD4 repertoire or the sequenced CD8 repertoire. The public reads were quality trimmed at Q25 with fastp and then assembled into clones with MiXCR by TCRdb, keeping productive beta chains. Each entry is one CDR3 protein sequence, shown with its most common DNA and genes. The V and J calls come from TCRdb's annotation, not from the publication. The sample table records 450,000 to 550,000 distinct CDR3 sequences; about a fifth of these occur just once. The ten largest clones represent around 16% of the sample.

A note on this clonotype: Its cognate antigen has yet to be identified. No much larger clone is present one base from it, and per-base qualities are unavailable.

The treatment or condition label on this specimen signifies: live attenuated yellow fever vaccine strain. Two biological replicates of bulk PBMCs were collected at each blood-draw timepoint. PBMCs were isolated from peripheral blood using a standard Ficoll-Paque protocol. TriZol was used to extract RNA from bulk PBMCs, CD4 and CD8 fractions, and dextramer-positive and dextramer-negative fractions. The sequence derives from a man aged 18 to 35 who received the YFV17D yellow fever vaccine. The sample consisted of PBMCs, taken more than 20 days after the first yellow fever vaccination. The chain was built from TRBV29-1 and TRBJ2-5; TRBD1 fits 9 bases in the junction. The DNA sequence is as follows: TGCAGCGTTGACGGGACAGGGATCGGACACACACAAGAGACCCAGTACTTC. Its product reads: CSVDGTGIGHTQETQYF.